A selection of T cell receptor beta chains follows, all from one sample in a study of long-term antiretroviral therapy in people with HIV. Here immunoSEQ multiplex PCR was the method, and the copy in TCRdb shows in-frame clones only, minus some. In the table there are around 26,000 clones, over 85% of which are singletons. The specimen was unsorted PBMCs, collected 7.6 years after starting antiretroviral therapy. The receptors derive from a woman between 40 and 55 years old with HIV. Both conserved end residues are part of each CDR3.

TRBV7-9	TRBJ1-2	CASSSSAINYGYTF
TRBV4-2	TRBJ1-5	CASSQATGGIGNQPQHF
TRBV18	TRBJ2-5	CASSRGGVAQETQYF
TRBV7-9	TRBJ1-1	CASSQTGTTEAFF
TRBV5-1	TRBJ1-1	CASSFGTENTEAFF
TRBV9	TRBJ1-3	CASSVAPTGISGNTIYF
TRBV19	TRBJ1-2	CASSMGPQVLAYGYTF
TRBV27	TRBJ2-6	CASRSDSYSGANVLTF
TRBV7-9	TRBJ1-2	CASSFSGASGARGYTF
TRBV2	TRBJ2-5	CASSETRDREETQYF
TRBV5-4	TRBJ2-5	CASSSNGQETQYF
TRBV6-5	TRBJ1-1	CASSRGVQNTEAFF
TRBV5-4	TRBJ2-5	CASSSYRGFAETQYF
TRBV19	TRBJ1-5	CASSTRDRGSQPQHF
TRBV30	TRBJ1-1	CAWMGQGNTEAFF
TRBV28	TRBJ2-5	CASSSSVRTQYF
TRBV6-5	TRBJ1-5	CASSYSGSSGAPQHF
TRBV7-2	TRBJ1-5	CASSLLSAADNQPQHF
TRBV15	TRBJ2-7	CATSRGDRGTYEQYF
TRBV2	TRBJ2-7	CASRDGRGYEQYF
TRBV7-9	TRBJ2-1	CASSLVGKSHNEQFF
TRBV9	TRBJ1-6	CASSVEGQGSSYNSPLHF
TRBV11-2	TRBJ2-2	CASSLEHSVLELFF
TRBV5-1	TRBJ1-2	CASTSIGGDRKDYGYTF
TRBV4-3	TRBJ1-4	CASSQGMGGEGEKLFF
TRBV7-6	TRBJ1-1	CASSLGGQGQTEAFF
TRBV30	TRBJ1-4	CAWSGGQGEKLFF
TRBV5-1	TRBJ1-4	CASSLEGSFNEKLFF
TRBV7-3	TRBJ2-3	CASSLTGQHTDTQYF
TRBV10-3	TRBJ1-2	CAISGSDREDGYTF
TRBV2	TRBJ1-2	CASVWEQGSSNYGYTF
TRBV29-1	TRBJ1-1	CSVEGVKNTEAFF
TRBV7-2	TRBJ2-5	CASSSGGGRGETQYF
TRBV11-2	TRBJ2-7	CASSLGQGVSYEQYF
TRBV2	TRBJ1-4	CAGQAGVANEKLFF
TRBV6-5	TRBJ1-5	CASRPQGLRQPQHF